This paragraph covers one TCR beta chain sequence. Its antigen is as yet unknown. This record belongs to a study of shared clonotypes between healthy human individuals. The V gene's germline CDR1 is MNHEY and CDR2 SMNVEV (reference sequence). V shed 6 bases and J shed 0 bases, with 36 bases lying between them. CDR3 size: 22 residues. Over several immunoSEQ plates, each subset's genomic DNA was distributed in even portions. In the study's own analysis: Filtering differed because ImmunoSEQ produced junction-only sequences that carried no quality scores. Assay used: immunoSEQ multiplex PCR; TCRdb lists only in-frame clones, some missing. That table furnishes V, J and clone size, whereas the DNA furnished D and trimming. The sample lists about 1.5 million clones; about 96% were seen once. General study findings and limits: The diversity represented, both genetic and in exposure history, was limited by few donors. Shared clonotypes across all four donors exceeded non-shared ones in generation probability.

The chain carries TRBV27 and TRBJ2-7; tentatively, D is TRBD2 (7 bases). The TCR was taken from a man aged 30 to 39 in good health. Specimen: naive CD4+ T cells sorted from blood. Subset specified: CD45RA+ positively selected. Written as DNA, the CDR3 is TGTGCCAGCAGGAGGGGGGGAGGCGAGAGGCGGGGAGGAAGCGGGCCCTCCTACGAGCAGTACTTC. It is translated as CASRRGGGERRGGSGPSYEQYF.